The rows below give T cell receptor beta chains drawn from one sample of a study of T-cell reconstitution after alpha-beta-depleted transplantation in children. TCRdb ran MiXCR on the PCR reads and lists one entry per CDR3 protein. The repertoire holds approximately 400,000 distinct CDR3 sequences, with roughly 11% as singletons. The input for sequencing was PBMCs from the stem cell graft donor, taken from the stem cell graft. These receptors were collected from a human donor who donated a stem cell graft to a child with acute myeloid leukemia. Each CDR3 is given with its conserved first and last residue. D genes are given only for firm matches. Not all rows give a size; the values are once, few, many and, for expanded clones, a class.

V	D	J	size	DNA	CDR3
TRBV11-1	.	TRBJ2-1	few	TGTGCCAGCAGCCTCCCCGTCGATGGTGAGCAGTTCTTC	CASSLPVDGEQFF
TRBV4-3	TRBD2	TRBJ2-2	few	TGCGCCAGCAGCCAATCATTTCTAGCGGGGTACACCGGGGAGCTGTTTTTT	CASSQSFLAGYTGELFF
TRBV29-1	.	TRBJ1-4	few	TGCAGCGTTTTAGGATTTGAAAAACTGTTTTTT	CSVLGFEKLFF
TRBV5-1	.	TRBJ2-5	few	TGCGCCAGCAGCTTGGGACGGGGGCCCCAAGAGACCCAGTACTTC	CASSLGRGPQETQYF
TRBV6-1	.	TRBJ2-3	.	TGTGCCAGCAGTGAACTAGTAGCTGGCACAGATACGCAGTATTTT	CASSELVAGTDTQYF
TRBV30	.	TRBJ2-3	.	TGTGCCTCCTGCCAAGTGTCCGGGATTGCAGATACGCAGTATTTT	CASCQVSGIADTQYF
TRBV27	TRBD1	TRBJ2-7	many	TGTGCCAGCAGTACACGGGGGACAGGGTCCTACGAGCAGTACTTC	CASSTRGTGSYEQYF
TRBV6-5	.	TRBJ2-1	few	TGTGCCAGCACCAAAGTGGGGGAGCAGTTCTTC	CASTKVGEQFF
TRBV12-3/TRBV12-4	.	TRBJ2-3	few	.	CASTTILEKGDTQYF
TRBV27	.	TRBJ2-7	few	TGTGCCAGCAATGGAGTGGCGACTCCCTACGAGCAGTACTTC	CASNGVATPYEQYF
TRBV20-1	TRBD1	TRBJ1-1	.	TGCAGTGCTAGAGGGGACAGTTTGAACACTGAAGCTTTCTTT	CSARGDSLNTEAFF
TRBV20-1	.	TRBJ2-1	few	TGCAGTGCTAGGTTCCAGGGAGGCAATGAGCAGTTCTTC	CSARFQGGNEQFF
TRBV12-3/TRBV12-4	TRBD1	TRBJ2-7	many	TGTGCCAGCACCCATTCAGGGACAGGGTTTTACGAGCAGTACTTC	CASTHSGTGFYEQYF
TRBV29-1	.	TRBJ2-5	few	TGCAGCGTTTATGACCCAGGGAGGGAGACCCAGTACTTC	CSVYDPGRETQYF
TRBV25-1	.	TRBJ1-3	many	TGTGCCAGCAGTGAAACTTCATCGGACAGTAACTCTGGAAACACCATATATTTT	CASSETSSDSNSGNTIYF
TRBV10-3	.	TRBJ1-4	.	TGTGCCATCACTGGACATCCTAATGAAAAACTGTTTTTT	CAITGHPNEKLFF
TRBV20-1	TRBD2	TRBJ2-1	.	TGCAGTGCTAGCGTAGCGGGGATCAATGAGCAGTTCTTC	CSASVAGINEQFF
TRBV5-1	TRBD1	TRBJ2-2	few	TGCGCCAGCAGCTTGGGGTTCGGGACAGCGAACACCGGGGAGCTGTTTTTT	CASSLGFGTANTGELFF
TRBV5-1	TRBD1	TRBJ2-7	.	TGCGCCAGCAGCTTGGCGGGGACAGGGACCTACGAGCAGTACTTC	CASSLAGTGTYEQYF
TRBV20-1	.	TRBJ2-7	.	TGCAGTGCCAACCATAAACAGGACCCAACCTACGAGCAGTACTTC	CSANHKQDPTYEQYF
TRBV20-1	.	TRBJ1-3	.	TGCAGTGCTGGTACGGGCTCTGGAAACACCATATATTTT	CSAGTGSGNTIYF
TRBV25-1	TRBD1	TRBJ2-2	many	TGTGCCAGCAGTGGCCGGGACAGGGAGCACACCGGGGAGCTGTTTTTT	CASSGRDREHTGELFF
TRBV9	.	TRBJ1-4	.	TGTGCCAGCAGCGTCGGGACTACCCCAGGTGAAAAACTGTTTTTT	CASSVGTTPGEKLFF
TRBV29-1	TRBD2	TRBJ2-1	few	TGCAGCGTTTATATGGGCGGGAGTCCCCCCTACAATGAGCAGTTCTTC	CSVYMGGSPPYNEQFF
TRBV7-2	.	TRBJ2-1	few	TGTGCCAGCAGCTTAAGGAGAGGCGATGAGCAGTTCTTC	CASSLRRGDEQFF
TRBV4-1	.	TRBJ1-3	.	TGCGCCAGCAGCCAAGTAGCGGGGGCTGGAAACACCATATATTTT	CASSQVAGAGNTIYF
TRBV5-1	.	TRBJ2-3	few	TGCGCCAGCAGCTATGGAGCTAGCACAGATACGCAGTATTTT	CASSYGASTDTQYF
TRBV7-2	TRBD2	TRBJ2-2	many	TGTGCCAGCAGCTACCTACTAGCGGGGGCCGGGGAGCTGTTTTTT	CASSYLLAGAGELFF
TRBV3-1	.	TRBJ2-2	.	TGTGCCAGCAGCCACGCTCGGGCCTCCCCCGGGGAGCTGTTTTTT	CASSHARASPGELFF
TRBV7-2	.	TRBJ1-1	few	TGTGCCAGCAGCCCCCGAGTGAACACTGAAGCTTTCTTT	CASSPRVNTEAFF
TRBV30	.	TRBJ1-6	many	TGTGCCTGGAGTGTAGGGCAGAATAATTCACCCCTCCACTTT	CAWSVGQNNSPLHF
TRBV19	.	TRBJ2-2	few	TGTGCCAGTAGTCAAACTTACAACACCGGGGAGCTGTTTTTT	CASSQTYNTGELFF
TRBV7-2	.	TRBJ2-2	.	TGTGCCAGCAGCTTAGCGGTAGTTGGGGGCGCCGGGGAGCTGTTTTTT	CASSLAVVGGAGELFF
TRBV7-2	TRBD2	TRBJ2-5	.	TGTGCCAGCAGCCCCCAGCGGGGGGGCCATGAGACCCAGTACTTC	CASSPQRGGHETQYF
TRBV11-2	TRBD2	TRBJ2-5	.	TGTGCCAGCAGCTTCGGGAGGGATGGAGAGACCCAGTACTTC	CASSFGRDGETQYF
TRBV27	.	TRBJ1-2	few	TGTGCCAGCACCGCCGAGGGCCACACTAACTATGGCTACACCTTC	CASTAEGHTNYGYTF
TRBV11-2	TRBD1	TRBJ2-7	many	TGTGCCAGCAGATTAACAGGGGGCAACGAGCAGTACTTC	CASRLTGGNEQYF
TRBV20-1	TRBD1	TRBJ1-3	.	TGCTGCGCTCTCCGGACAGGGCCCGTCGCTGGAAACACCATATATTTC	CCALRTGPVAGNTIYF
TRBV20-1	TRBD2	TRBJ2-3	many	TGCAGTGCTAGCAATTTCGGGACTAGGATTAGCACAGATACGCAGTATTTT	CSASNFGTRISTDTQYF
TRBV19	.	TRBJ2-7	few	TGTGCCAGTAACCGCGTACCGGGACTGGAAACCTACGAGCAGTACTTC	CASNRVPGLETYEQYF
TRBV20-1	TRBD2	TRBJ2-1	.	TGCAGTGCTGGGGCAGCGGGACTAGCGGGGTACAATGAGCAGTTCTTC	CSAGAAGLAGYNEQFF
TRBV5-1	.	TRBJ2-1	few	TGCGCCAGCAGCGAAGATATTCGCAATGAGCAGTTCTTC	CASSEDIRNEQFF
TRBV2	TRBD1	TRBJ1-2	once	TGTGCCAGCAGTGTACAGGGGTACTATGGCTACACCTTC	CASSVQGYYGYTF
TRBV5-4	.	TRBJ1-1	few	TGTGCCAGCAAGAGGGGAGAAGCTTTCTTT	CASKRGEAFF
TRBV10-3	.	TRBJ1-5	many	TGTGCCATCAGTGAGTCGAAACCAGGGACCAATCAGCCCCAGCATTTT	CAISESKPGTNQPQHF
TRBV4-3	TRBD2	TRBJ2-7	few	TGCGCCAGCAGCCAAACTAGCGGGTTTTCCTACGAGCAGTACTTC	CASSQTSGFSYEQYF
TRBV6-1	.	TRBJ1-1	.	TGTGCCAGCAGGGACCCGGGATTTCCAATGGGGAACACTGAAGCTTTCTTT	CASRDPGFPMGNTEAFF
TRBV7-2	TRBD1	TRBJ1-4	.	TGTGCCAGCAGCGCCGCCGGCAGGGGGGGTGAAAAACTGTTTTTT	CASSAAGRGGEKLFF
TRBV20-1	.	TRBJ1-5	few	TGCAGTGCTAGCGAGGGGGGCAATCAGCCCCAGCATTTT	CSASEGGNQPQHF
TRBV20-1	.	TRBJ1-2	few	TGCAGTGCTAGAGAGTCAACGACGGGGGGCTACACCTTC	CSARESTTGGYTF
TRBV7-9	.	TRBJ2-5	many	TGTGCCAGCAGCTTTGGCAGGGATACCCAGTACTTC	CASSFGRDTQYF
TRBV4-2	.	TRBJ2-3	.	TGTGCCAGCAGCCAGGCTGGGGGGGGCTCAGATACGCAGTATTTT	CASSQAGGGSDTQYF
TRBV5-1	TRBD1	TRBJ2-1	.	TGCGCCAGCAGCTCCCTCGGACAGGGGGCTCCAGGGGAGTTCTTC	CASSSLGQGAPGEFF
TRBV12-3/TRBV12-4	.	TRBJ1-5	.	TGTGCCAGCAGTTTGGGACACGGATTCAATCAGCCCCAGCATTTT	CASSLGHGFNQPQHF
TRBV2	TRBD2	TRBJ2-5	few	TGTGCCAGCAGTGAGCGACTAGCGGGGGGCCCGGCACAAGAGACCCAGTACTTC	CASSERLAGGPAQETQYF